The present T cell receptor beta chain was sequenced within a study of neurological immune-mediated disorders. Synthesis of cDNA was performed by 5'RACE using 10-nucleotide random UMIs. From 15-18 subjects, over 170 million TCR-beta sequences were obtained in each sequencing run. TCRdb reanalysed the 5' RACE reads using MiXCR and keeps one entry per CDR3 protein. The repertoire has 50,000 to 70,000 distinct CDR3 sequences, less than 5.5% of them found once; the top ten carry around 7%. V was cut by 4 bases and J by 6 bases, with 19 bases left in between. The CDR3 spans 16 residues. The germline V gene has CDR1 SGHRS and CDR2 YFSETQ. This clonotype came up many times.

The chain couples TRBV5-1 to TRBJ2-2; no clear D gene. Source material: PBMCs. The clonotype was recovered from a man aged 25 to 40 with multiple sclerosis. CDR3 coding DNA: TGCGCCAGCAGCCCTCCGTTCGGGTCGGTGGCCGGGGAGCTGTTTTTT. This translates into CASSPPFGSVAGELFF.